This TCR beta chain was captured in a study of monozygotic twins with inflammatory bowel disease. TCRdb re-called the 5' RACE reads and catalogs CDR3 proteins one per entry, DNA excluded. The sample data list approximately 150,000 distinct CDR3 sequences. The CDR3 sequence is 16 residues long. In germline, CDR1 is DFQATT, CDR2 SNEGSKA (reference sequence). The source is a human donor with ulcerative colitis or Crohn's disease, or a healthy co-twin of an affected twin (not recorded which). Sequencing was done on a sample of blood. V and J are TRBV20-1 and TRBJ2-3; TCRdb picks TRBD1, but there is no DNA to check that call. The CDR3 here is CSARGTGAYPTDTQYF.